This TCR beta chain was recovered during a study of T cell responses to AZD1222 COVID-19 vaccine. As for this clone: Its antigen is not known.

TCRdb's copy holds only in-frame clones and misses some; the assay was immunoSEQ multiplex PCR. The sample has fewer than 150,000 clones, over 75% seen once. Whole-study results and caveats: Targeting of unmutated variant regions was reportedly seen in nearly half of spike-specific TCRs.

The sample in question was peripheral blood, obtained on day 0 of AZD1222 vaccination. The TCR was taken from an adult in good health.

Written as DNA, the CDR3 is TGTGCCTGGAGTCTCCAAGGGAGCAGGGGGAATTCTTTCTTT. Protein: CAWSLQGSRGNSFF. V gene TRBV30 combines with J gene TRBJ1-1; 7 bases are a match to TRBD1. CDR1 and CDR2 (germline): GTSNPN, SVGIG (reference sequence). V dropped 2 bases and J dropped 12; count of bases not matched to a gene: 15. The CDR3 contains 14 residues.